The 17 T cell receptor beta chains presented below share a single source sample, sequenced in a study of T cells and Merkel cell carcinoma outcomes. Repertoires were generated with immunoSEQ multiplex PCR, while TCRdb's copy carries only in-frame clones and drops some. This table has about 19,000 clones, roughly four fifths appearing once. The sample taken for sequencing was tumor tissue from Merkel cell carcinoma. The source is a human donor with Merkel cell carcinoma.

The chain recombines TRBV6-5 with TRBJ1-4, with D perhaps matching TRBD1 (6 bases). This CDR3 spans 15 amino acids. The germline gives CDR1 MNHEY, CDR2 SVGAGI. The V and J ends lost 7 bases and 8 bases respectively, with 20 bases between them. Here the CDR3 reads CASTMRWGPREKLFF. Written as DNA, the CDR3 is TGTGCCAGCACCATGAGGTGGGGGCCAAGAGAAAAACTGTTTTTT.

The chain carries TRBV7-9 and TRBJ2-5, with 7 bases identical to TRBD2. There are 14 residues in the CDR3. The J segment lost 5 bases and the V segment lost 3 bases, leaving 6 bases of the junction unmatched. Germline V lookup: CDR1 SEHNR, CDR2 FQNEAQ (reference sequence). CDR3 bases: TGTGCCAGCAGCTTGGGAGGGCTGCCGGAGACCCAGTACTTC. It codes for CASSLGGLPETQYF.

V usage is TRBV15 and J usage is TRBJ1-5; D unclear. Germline CDR1 and CDR2: LNHNV and YYDKDF (reference sequence). The ends were cut back, 0 bases at V and 0 bases at J, with 6 bases in the middle. CDR3 size: 15 residues. This CDR3 reads CATSREGNSNQPQHF. The CDR3 DNA reads TGTGCCACCAGCAGAGAGGGGAATAGCAATCAGCCCCAGCATTTT.

The rearrangement links TRBV29-1 to TRBJ2-7, with 8 bases that match TRBD1. With V trimmed by 1 base and J by 5 bases, 4 bases remained unmatched. CDR1 and CDR2 (germline): SQVTM, ANQGSEA. The length of the CDR3 is 13 residues. Here the CDR3 DNA reads TGCAGCGTTGAAGGGACAGGGAAGAACGAGCAGTACTTC. It translates to CSVEGTGKNEQYF.

The chain carries TRBV4-1 and TRBJ2-1, with D possibly being TRBD1 (5 bases). Germline assignment: CDR1 MGHRA and CDR2 YSYEKL. Trimming removed 3 bases from V and 4 bases from J, with 19 bases in between. This CDR3 has 17 residues. The CDR3, as DNA: TGCGCCAGCAGCCACCAGGGATTGGGTCTCGGGTACAATGAGCAGTTCTTC. Amino acids: CASSHQGLGLGYNEQFF.

The V and J genes are TRBV19 and TRBJ1-2, with D uncertain. Trimming pared 3 bases from V and 2 bases from J, leaving 16 bases between. Germline V gene sequence: CDR1 LNHDA, CDR2 SQIVND (reference sequence). The CDR3 runs to 16 residues. CDR3 amino acids: CASSMYSQPSNYGYTF. Here the CDR3 DNA reads TGTGCCAGTAGTATGTACAGTCAACCCTCAAACTATGGCTACACCTTC.

V gene TRBV29-1 combines with J gene TRBJ1-2; weak D call: TRBD1 (6 bases). Germline loops: CDR1 SQVTM, CDR2 ANQGSEA. The V and J ends lost 6 bases and 2 bases respectively, with 22 bases between them. This CDR3 has 16 amino acids. The CDR3 DNA reads as TGCAGCGTCCCCAAAGGGGGAACCGGGACAAACTATGGCTACACCTTC. Protein: CSVPKGGTGTNYGYTF.

CDR3 sequence: CASSLGPANEKLFF. The DNA for the CDR3 is TGTGCCAGCAGCCTCGGTCCGGCTAATGAAAAACTGTTTTTT. The genes are TRBV6-5 and TRBJ1-4, with D uncertain. The CDR3 has 14 amino acids. V was clipped by 6 bases and J by 3 bases, with 11 bases between them. The germline CDR1 and CDR2 sequences are MNHEY and SVGAGI.

The V call is TRBV15, the J call TRBJ1-5, with D unclear. The CDR3 is 16 residues long. CDR1 and CDR2 from the germline V gene are LNHNV and YYDKDF (reference sequence). Trimming shortened V by 5 bases and J by 3 bases, and 17 bases separated the two germline ends. The DNA for the CDR3 is TGTGCCACCAGCGAGGACGGCCGGCCGACCAATCAGCCCCAGCATTTT. This codes for CATSEDGRPTNQPQHF.

This clone was seen just once. This chain's CDR3 is CASNTDSSPYGYTF. DNA of the CDR3: TGTGCCAGCAATACAGACAGTTCCCCCTATGGCTACACCTTC. The J gene is TRBJ1-2, the V gene TRBV6-6, with a weak D call TRBD1 (5 bases). Germline assignment: CDR1 MNHNY and CDR2 SVGAGI (reference sequence). The CDR3 spans 14 residues. The germline V and J ends were trimmed by 7 bases and 4 bases, with 16 bases remaining between them.

This chain uses TRBV2 with TRBJ1-1; the D gene is possibly TRBD1 (6 bases). V gave up 8 bases and J gave up 1 base, with 11 bases separating them. Germline V gene sequence: CDR1 SNHLY, CDR2 FYNNEI. The CDR3 loop spans 13 amino acids. This CDR3 reads CASHGGQNTEAFF. DNA of the CDR3: TGTGCCAGCCACGGGGGGCAGAACACTGAAGCTTTCTTT.

The chain has TRBV5-1 and TRBJ1-1; D uncertain. The CDR3 runs to 14 residues. Deletions cut 1 base from V and 4 bases from J, with 11 bases between. Germline V lookup: CDR1 SGHRS, CDR2 YFSETQ. This CDR3 reads CASSLWRETTEAFF. CDR3 nucleotide sequence: TGCGCCAGCAGCTTGTGGAGGGAAACCACTGAAGCTTTCTTT.

V and J are TRBV15 and TRBJ2-5; the D call may be TRBD1 or TRBD2 (6 bases each). Trimming pared 0 bases from V and 5 bases from J, leaving 19 bases between. This CDR3 is built from 17 residues. Germline lookup yields CDR1 LNHNV and CDR2 YYDKDF (reference sequence). CDR3: CATSRDRGPGVWETQYF. The CDR3 nucleotides read TGTGCCACCAGCAGAGATCGGGGGCCGGGAGTGTGGGAGACCCAGTACTTC.

This chain connects TRBV6-1 to TRBJ1-5; D gene uncertain. Looked up from germline, CDR1 is MNHNS and CDR2 is SASEGT. V lost 2 bases and J 6 bases, leaving 5 bases between the germline ends. There are 12 residues in the CDR3. CDR3 coding DNA: TGTGCCAGCAGTGAAAGGGCTCAGCCCCAGCATTTT. Its protein is CASSERAQPQHF.

This chain connects TRBV14 to TRBJ2-2; the D gene is possibly TRBD1 (6 bases). CDR3 length: 17 residues. Germline loops: CDR1 SGHDN, CDR2 FVKESK. Trimming removed 2 bases from V and 5 bases from J, with 18 bases in between. CDR3 coding DNA: TGTGCCAGCAGCCAACTTCTAGGGGGTGTATCTACCGGGGAGCTGTTTTTT. Residues: CASSQLLGGVSTGELFF.

The J gene is TRBJ2-5, the V gene TRBV5-6, with TRBD2 matching over 9 bases. Trimming cost V 4 bases and J 5 bases; bases outside gene matches: 6. This CDR3 has 14 amino acids. Germline V gives CDR1 SGHDT, CDR2 YYEEEE. The DNA of the CDR3 is TGTGCCAGCAGCCTCAGTAGCGGGGGTGAGACCCAGTACTTC. This sequence encodes CASSLSSGGETQYF. Based on the CDR3 plus reference TRBV5-6 and TRBJ2-5, the full variable domain is DAGVTQSPTHLIKTRGQQVTLRCSPKSGHDTVSWYQQALGQGPQFIFQYYEEEERQRGNFPDRFSGHQFPNYSSELNVNALLLGDSALYLCASSLSSGGETQYFGPGTRLLVL.

The CDR3 loop is CASSLVRRREQYF. The CDR3 nucleotides are TGTGCCAGCAGTTTAGTCCGCCGACGTGAGCAGTACTTC. The chain recombines TRBV27 with TRBJ2-7; D unresolved. This CDR3 is built from 13 residues. V was shortened by 2 bases and J by 7 bases, with 12 bases between the two germline ends. CDR1 MNHEY and CDR2 SMNVEV come from the germline V gene (reference sequence).